This TCR beta chain stems from a study of chemoradiotherapy in HPV16-positive cancers. The CDR3 extends over 15 amino acids. The trim removed 4 bases at V and 3 bases at J, leaving 8 bases unmatched. Germline assignment: CDR1 SGHNT and CDR2 YYREEE (reference sequence). Some clones are missing from TCRdb's copy, which holds only in-frame ones; the method was immunoSEQ multiplex PCR. There are tens of thousands of clones in the sample; around 90% occur only once, and over 4.5% lies in the top ten. A single count supports this clone. Antigen: not known. The study, taken as a whole, reports: For HPV16-positive patients, expanding HPV-responsive T cells associated with longer recurrence-free survival.

Repertoires were sampled repeatedly during chemoradiotherapy. The TCR comes from a human donor with HPV-associated anogenital cancer. Material: blood, obtained from a patient who underwent chemoradiotherapy. The chain recombines TRBV5-4 with TRBJ1-2; 8 bases line up with TRBD1. CDR3 sequence (DNA): TGTGCCAGCAGCCCGCCGGGACAGGTAGACTATGGCTACACCTTC. Translation gives CASSPPGQVDYGYTF.